The entry below describes one TCR beta chain. Its target is unknown. The primer mix had 60 Vbeta and 13 Jbeta primers. Profiling relied on immunoSEQ multiplex PCR, and the TCRdb table lists in-frame clones only, not all of them. Here the sample spans about 270,000 clones, 65% to 85% being singletons. This specimen comes from a study of cytomegalovirus exposure and HLA in healthy donors. For the study at large: Assignment to the Caucasian-associated ancestry cluster applied to more than 75% of the approximately 420 genotyped donors.

General study points: Common viral pathogens were later found to be apparently linked to several of the most significant clusters. Most CMV-associated TCR beta chains were later found to appear HLA-restricted. Cytomegalovirus status was reportedly diagnosed by the classifier with high specificity and sensitivity.

The CDR3 contains 15 residues. Trimming took 6 bases from V and 5 from J; bases not matched to a gene: 10. Germline-derived CDR1 and CDR2 are SGHAT and FQNNGV. The TCR sequence derives from a female donor in good health and CMV-seronegative. This chain connects TRBV11-2 to TRBJ2-7; 10 bases are shared with TRBD1. The sequenced material came from PBMCs. CDR3 sequence (DNA): TGTGCCAGCAGAACACATAAGGGGACAGGGGACGAGCAGTACTTC. Translated, it gives CASRTHKGTGDEQYF.